These 27 T cell receptor beta chains share one sample of origin, sequenced in a study of long-term antiretroviral therapy in people with HIV. The run of the v3.0 immunoSEQ assay was at survey level. The data were produced by immunoSEQ multiplex PCR, yet TCRdb's version contains in-frame clones alone and is incomplete. The sample yields 34,000 or so clones, approximately 85% seen once. The sample here was unsorted PBMCs, taken roughly 3.3 years after starting antiretroviral therapy. The receptors stem from a man aged 18 to 29 with HIV.

This chain joins TRBV7-9 and TRBJ1-1; D is possibly TRBD1 (6 bases). The V gene's germline CDR1 is SEHNR and CDR2 FQNEAQ (reference sequence). This CDR3 contains 15 residues. Trimming stripped 2 bases from V and 4 bases from J, with 14 bases between. CDR3 nucleotides: TGTGCCAGCAGCTTACTTTGGGGGCGGACCACTGAAGCTTTCTTT. It is translated as CASSLLWGRTTEAFF. Based on the CDR3 plus reference TRBV7-9 and TRBJ1-1, the full variable domain is DTGVSQNPRHKITKRGQNVTFRCDPISEHNRLYWYRQTLGQGPEFLTYFQNEAQLEKSRLLSDRFSAERPKGSFSTLEIQRTEQGDSAMYLCASSLLWGRTTEAFFGQGTRLTVV.

This clone has more than one count but fewer than ten. The CDR3 loop is CASSYQGGEQYF. The CDR3 coding sequence is TGTGCCAGCAGTTACCAGGGGGGCGAGCAGTACTTC. The J gene is TRBJ2-7, the V gene TRBV6-5, with D perhaps TRBD1 (7 bases). CDR1 is MNHEY, CDR2 SVGAGI, per germline. Trimming stripped 2 bases from V and 6 bases from J, with 8 bases between. The CDR3 totals 12 residues.

The chain combines TRBV18 with TRBJ1-4; no clear D. The V end was cut by 1 base, the J end by 5 bases, with 11 bases between. This CDR3 spans 15 amino acids. Germline CDR1 KGHSH, CDR2 LQKENI. For the CDR3, the DNA is TGTGCCAGCTCACCACAGGGTGAGGGAAATGAAAAACTGTTTTTT. This sequence encodes CASSPQGEGNEKLFF.

V is TRBV5-1 and J is TRBJ1-6; 7 nucleotides align to TRBD1. The CDR3 sequence is 18 residues long. V lost 4 bases to trimming and J lost 7 bases; unmatched junction nucleotides: 17. The germline CDR1 and CDR2 sequences are SGHRS and YFSETQ. Written as DNA, the CDR3 is TGCGCCAGCAGCGTCGATTCCGGGACAGCCAGACCGAATTCACCCCTCCACTTT. Its protein is CASSVDSGTARPNSPLHF.

The chain uses TRBV6-6 and TRBJ1-1, with 8 bases matching TRBD1. The CDR3 has 14 residues. Germline V gene lookup returns CDR1 MNHNY and CDR2 SVGAGI (reference sequence). V shed 5 bases and J 2 bases; nucleotides not matched to a gene: 4. CDR3 in DNA: TGTGCCAGCAGTCTGGACAGGGATAACACTGAAGCTTTCTTT. Amino acids: CASSLDRDNTEAFF.

V gene TRBV11-2 combines with J gene TRBJ2-3, with no clear D. Germline CDR1 reads SGHAT; CDR2 reads FQNNGV. V dropped 2 bases and J dropped 3 bases, with 6 bases sitting between them. The CDR3 totals 13 residues. CDR3 nucleotides: TGTGCCAGCAGCTTACTAGTAACAGATACGCAGTATTTT. Translating gives CASSLLVTDTQYF. Together with reference TRBV11-2 and TRBJ2-3, the CDR3 gives the full variable domain: EAGVAQSPRYKIIEKRQSVAFWCNPISGHATLYWYQQILGQGPKLLIQFQNNGVVDDSQLPKDRFSAERLKGVDSTLKIQPAKLEDSAVYLCASSLLVTDTQYFGPGTRLTVL.

This clone came up once. The CDR3: CASTLEGIPYIYEQYF. The CDR3 DNA reads as TGTGCCAGCACTCTGGAGGGAATCCCTTATATCTACGAGCAGTACTTC. The gene calls are TRBV5-5 and TRBJ2-7; the D gene is possibly TRBD2 (6 bases). The CDR3 spans 16 residues. Germline-derived CDR1 and CDR2 are SGHKS and YYEKEE (reference sequence). V was shortened by 6 bases and J by 3 bases, with 22 bases between the two germline ends.

The V gene is TRBV28, the J gene TRBJ2-7, with D maybe TRBD2 (6 bases). Germline CDR1 reads MDHEN; CDR2 reads SYDVKM. The CDR3 runs to 14 residues. Trimming left V 5 bases short and J 7 bases short, with 18 bases between. The CDR3 DNA follows: TGTGCCAGCAGTGCTAGCGACCCGGTCGGGGAGCAGTACTTC. Protein: CASSASDPVGEQYF.

The chain links TRBV6-1 to TRBJ2-7; TRBD1 matches 8 bases. This CDR3 contains 19 residues. Germline CDR1 and CDR2: MNHNS and SASEGT. J gave up 0 bases and V 1 base, and 14 bases lay outside the gene matches. CDR3 nucleotide sequence: TGTGCCAGCAGTGAAGGAAGAACCCGGGACAGGCGATACTCCTACGAGCAGTACTTC. Amino acids: CASSEGRTRDRRYSYEQYF.

V gene TRBV5-1 combines with J gene TRBJ2-5; D perhaps matches TRBD1 (5 bases). Germline CDR1 reads SGHRS; CDR2 reads YFSETQ. V was trimmed by 4 bases and J by 5 bases, leaving 9 bases between them. The CDR3 sequence is 12 residues long. The CDR3: CASSLGLETQYF. CDR3 DNA: TGCGCCAGCAGCCTGGGGCTGGAGACCCAGTACTTC.

CDR3 bases: TGCGCCAGCAGCCCTCTGGGGGGCGGGACTGAAGCTTTCTTT. Protein product: CASSPLGGGTEAFF. The chain recombines TRBV4-1 with TRBJ1-1; a possible D gene is TRBD1 (6 bases). The V and J ends lost 4 bases and 5 bases respectively, with 14 bases between them. The CDR3 contains 14 residues. Germline values: CDR1 MGHRA, CDR2 YSYEKL.

The V call is TRBV5-6, the J call TRBJ1-2; D is possibly TRBD1 (6 bases). The V end lost 5 bases, the J end lost 4 bases, and 12 bases lay between the germline ends. The CDR3 totals 13 residues. Germline V gene data show CDR1 as SGHDT and CDR2 as YYEEEE. The CDR3 DNA reads as TGTGCCAGCAGTCCAGGGGACTCCTATGGCTACACCTTC. This translates into CASSPGDSYGYTF.

V is TRBV27 and J is TRBJ2-1; D is possibly TRBD1 (6 bases). The CDR3 is 14 amino acids. Germline CDR1 is MNHEY and CDR2 is SMNVEV (reference sequence). V was clipped by 3 bases and J by 3 bases, with 9 bases between them. CDR3 protein: CASSLDRNYNEQFF. As DNA, the CDR3 is TGTGCCAGCAGTTTGGACAGAAACTACAATGAGCAGTTCTTC.

The chain is built from TRBV27 and TRBJ1-1; 10 bases are shared with TRBD1. Germline V lookup: CDR1 MNHEY, CDR2 SMNVEV (reference sequence). The CDR3 has 16 residues. J lost 2 bases, V lost 0 bases, and 3 bases had no gene match. The CDR3 nucleotides are TGTGCCAGCAGTTTATCCGGGACAGGGGTCAACACTGAAGCTTTCTTT. It specifies CASSLSGTGVNTEAFF.

This clone showed up just a few times. This rearrangement joins TRBV10-2 to TRBJ2-5, with unresolved D. The CDR3 covers 11 residues. Germline assignment: CDR1 WSHSY and CDR2 SAAADI. Trimming removed 0 bases from V and 12 bases from J, with 8 bases in between. CDR3 loop: CASSESREEYF. CDR3 coding DNA: TGCGCCAGCAGTGAGTCCCGAGAGGAGTACTTC.

The chain joins TRBV28 to TRBJ2-7; the D is unclear. The CDR3 is made up of 12 amino acids. The germline gives CDR1 MDHEN, CDR2 SYDVKM. V lost 5 bases and J lost 3, with 8 bases in between. The CDR3 DNA sequence: TGTGCCAGCAGTCCCCTGGTCTACGAGCAGTACTTC. Translating it yields CASSPLVYEQYF.

This clone has just a few counts. The same CDR3 can be traced to other DNA sequences in this sample. DNA for the CDR3: TGTGCCAGCAGCCCCGGGACAGGGTCCTACGAGCAGTACTTC. It is translated as CASSPGTGSYEQYF. The J gene is TRBJ2-7, the V gene TRBV28, with TRBD1 identical over 9 bases. Per the germline V gene, CDR1 is MDHEN and CDR2 is SYDVKM. The CDR3 is 14 amino acids. J was trimmed by 1 base and V by 6 bases; bases with no gene match: 4.

The V gene is TRBV19, the J gene TRBJ1-1; no clear D gene. CDR1 is LNHDA and CDR2 is SQIVND in the germline V gene (reference sequence). The ends were cut back, 4 bases at V and 4 bases at J, with 13 bases in the middle. The length of the CDR3 is 14 residues. The CDR3 bases are TGTGCCAGTAGTACCCCGGTCCCGGGCACTGAAGCTTTCTTT. This gives the protein CASSTPVPGTEAFF.

The chain carries TRBV5-1 and TRBJ1-2; 10 bases line up with TRBD1. The CDR3 is 16 amino acids. In germline, CDR1 is SGHRS, CDR2 YFSETQ. The V gene end was trimmed by 4 bases and the J gene end by 2 bases; junction bases not matched to a gene: 8. Written as DNA, the CDR3 is TGCGCCAGCAGCGGGGGACAGGGGTCTTCGAACTATGGCTACACCTTC. Translating gives CASSGGQGSSNYGYTF.

The V and J genes are TRBV7-9 and TRBJ2-7; no definite D call. Trimming removed 5 bases from V and 3 bases from J, with 11 bases in between. This CDR3 spans 13 amino acids. Germline V gives CDR1 SEHNR, CDR2 FQNEAQ (reference sequence). Written as DNA, the CDR3 is TGTGCCAGCAGCCTGGTGTCTGTCTACGAGCAGTACTTC. Encoded protein: CASSLVSVYEQYF.

This sequence joins TRBV12-2 and TRBJ2-2. TRBV12-2 is tagged as a pseudogene. This CDR3 region has 15 residues. CDR3 sequence (DNA): TGTGCAAGTCGCTTAGCGCTACTAAGGGCCGGGGAGCTGTTTTTT. This sequence encodes CASRLALLRAGELFF.

The chain recombines TRBV7-6 with TRBJ2-3; 10 nucleotides match TRBD2. There are 15 residues in the CDR3. Unmatched junction bases numbered 8, after V lost 6 bases and J lost 5 bases. CDR1 is SGHVS, CDR2 FNYEAQ, per germline. Written as DNA, the CDR3 is TGTGCCAGCAGTTACTTAGCGGGAGGTTTAGATACGCAGTATTTT. It specifies CASSYLAGGLDTQYF.

V usage is TRBV5-6 and J usage is TRBJ2-7; 10 nucleotides align to TRBD1. J lost 3 bases, V lost 2 bases, and 2 bases had no gene match. Germline values: CDR1 SGHDT, CDR2 YYEEEE. The CDR3 totals 14 residues. CDR3: CASSFRTGGYEQYF. The DNA of the CDR3 is TGTGCCAGCAGCTTTCGGACAGGGGGCTACGAGCAGTACTTC.

This chain connects TRBV18 to TRBJ2-1; 9 bases agree with TRBD2. CDR3 size: 15 residues. Germline-derived CDR1 and CDR2 are KGHSH and LQKENI. V was pared by 6 bases and J by 4 bases, with 7 bases of the junction left unmatched. The CDR3 sequence: CASSQIAGDYNEQFF. In nucleotides, the CDR3 is TGTGCCAGCTCGCAGATAGCGGGAGATTACAATGAGCAGTTCTTC. Supplemented by reference TRBV18 and TRBJ2-1, the full variable domain reads NAGVMQNPRHLVRRRGQEARLRCSPMKGHSHVYWYRQLPEEGLKFMVYLQKENIIDESGMPKERFSAEFPKEGPSILRIQQVVRGDSAAYFCASSQIAGDYNEQFFGPGTRLTVL.

This chain joins TRBV28 and TRBJ2-6; D may match TRBD1 or TRBD2 (6 bases each). Trimming cost V 11 bases and J 0 bases, with 14 bases left between them. Germline V gene sequence: CDR1 MDHEN, CDR2 SYDVKM. CDR3 length equals 15 residues. CDR3 amino acids: CASEGGGSGANVLTF. CDR3 coding DNA: TGTGCCTCCGAGGGGGGCGGCTCTGGGGCCAACGTCCTGACTTTC.

On this clone itself: The identical CDR3 is also encoded by other nucleotide sequences in the sample. The chain carries TRBV6-5 and TRBJ1-1; D remains unclear. V gave up 2 bases and J gave up 1 base, with 8 bases separating them. Germline-derived CDR1 and CDR2 are MNHEY and SVGAGI. The CDR3 runs 14 residues. CDR3 coding DNA: TGTGCCAGCAGTTACCCGGGAGGGAACACTGAAGCTTTCTTT. The encoded protein is CASSYPGGNTEAFF.

Here the CDR3 DNA reads TGCAGAATATCAGGGGGGCCAGTGGACGAGCAGTACTTC. Translated, it gives CRISGGPVDEQYF. The V and J genes are TRBV29-1 and TRBJ2-7; weak D call: TRBD1 (7 bases). Germline loops: CDR1 SQVTM, CDR2 ANQGSEA. CDR3 length equals 13 residues.